This T cell receptor (beta chain) was captured in a study of T cells in tuberculosis. For the study at large: Sequenced TCRs come from CD1B-GMM tetramer-binding T cells.

The V gene lost 8 bases and the J gene lost 8 bases, with 12 bases spanning the gap. Germline V gene lookup returns CDR1 SNHLY and CDR2 FYNNEI. CDR3 length equals 11 residues. Produced via immunoSEQ multiplex PCR; TCRdb's table is partial and in-frame only. The sample comprises under 40,000 clones, less than 95% of which are singletons, and about 4.5% rests with the top ten. Indicated time point: new active TB diagnosis, blood taken before or within 7 days of starting treatment. Sequencing was performed on PBMCs, taken at tuberculosis diagnosis. V and J are TRBV2 and TRBJ1-2; D ambiguous. The clonotype comes from an adult with tuberculosis. CDR3 amino acids: CASDVSGGYTF. The CDR3, as DNA: TGTGCCAGCGACGTTTCGGGAGGCTACACCTTC.